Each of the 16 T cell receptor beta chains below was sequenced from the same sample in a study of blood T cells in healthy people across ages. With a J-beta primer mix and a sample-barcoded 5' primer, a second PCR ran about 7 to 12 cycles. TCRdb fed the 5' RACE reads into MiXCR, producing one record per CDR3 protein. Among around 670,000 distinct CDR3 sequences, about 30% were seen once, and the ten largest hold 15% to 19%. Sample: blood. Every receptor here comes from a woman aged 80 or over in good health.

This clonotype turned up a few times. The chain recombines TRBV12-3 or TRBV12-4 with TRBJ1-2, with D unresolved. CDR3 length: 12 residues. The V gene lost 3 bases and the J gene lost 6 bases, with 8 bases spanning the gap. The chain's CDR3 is CASSLGLNGYTF. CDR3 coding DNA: TGTGCCAGCAGTTTGGGTCTCAATGGCTACACCTTC.

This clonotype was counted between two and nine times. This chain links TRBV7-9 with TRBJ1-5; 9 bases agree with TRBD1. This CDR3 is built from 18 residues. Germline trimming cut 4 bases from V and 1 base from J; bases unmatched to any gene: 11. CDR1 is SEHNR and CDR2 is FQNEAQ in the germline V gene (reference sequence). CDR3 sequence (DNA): TGTGCCAGCAGCTCCACCTCCACAGGGGGCGTAAGCAATCAGCCCCAGCATTTT. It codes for CASSSTSTGGVSNQPQHF.

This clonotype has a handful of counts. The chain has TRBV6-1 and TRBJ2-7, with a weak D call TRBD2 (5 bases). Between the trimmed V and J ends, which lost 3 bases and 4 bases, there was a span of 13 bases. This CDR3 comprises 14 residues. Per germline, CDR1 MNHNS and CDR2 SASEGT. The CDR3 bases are TGTGCCAGCAGTGACACGCTAAGAGGGTACGAGCAGTACTTC. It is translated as CASSDTLRGYEQYF.

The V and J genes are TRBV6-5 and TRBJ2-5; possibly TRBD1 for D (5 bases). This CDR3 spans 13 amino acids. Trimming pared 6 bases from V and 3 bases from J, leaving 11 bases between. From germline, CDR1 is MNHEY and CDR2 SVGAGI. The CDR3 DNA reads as TGTGCCAGCAGAGCCCTAGGGGAAGAGACCCAGTACTTC. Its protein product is CASRALGEETQYF.

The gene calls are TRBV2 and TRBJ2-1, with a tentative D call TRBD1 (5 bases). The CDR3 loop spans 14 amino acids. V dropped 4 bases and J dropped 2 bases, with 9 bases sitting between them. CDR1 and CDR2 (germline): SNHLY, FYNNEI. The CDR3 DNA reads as TGTGCCAGCAGTGTCAGGGCCCCCTACAATGAGCAGTTCTTC. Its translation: CASSVRAPYNEQFF.

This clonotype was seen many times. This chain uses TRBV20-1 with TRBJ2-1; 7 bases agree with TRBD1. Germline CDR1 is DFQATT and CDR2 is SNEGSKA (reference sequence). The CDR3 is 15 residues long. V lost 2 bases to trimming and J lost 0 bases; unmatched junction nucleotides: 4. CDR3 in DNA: TGCAGTGCTAGAAGGACAGGTAGCTCCTACAATGAGCAGTTCTTC. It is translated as CSARRTGSSYNEQFF.

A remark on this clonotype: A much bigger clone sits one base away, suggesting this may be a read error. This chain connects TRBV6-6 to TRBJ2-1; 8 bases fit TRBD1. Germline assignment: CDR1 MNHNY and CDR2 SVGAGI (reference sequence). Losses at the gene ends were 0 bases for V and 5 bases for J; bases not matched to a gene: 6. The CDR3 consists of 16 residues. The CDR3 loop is CASSYSVGQANNEQFF. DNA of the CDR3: TGTGCCAGCAGTTACTCGGTGGGACAGGCAAACAATGAGCAGTTCTTC.

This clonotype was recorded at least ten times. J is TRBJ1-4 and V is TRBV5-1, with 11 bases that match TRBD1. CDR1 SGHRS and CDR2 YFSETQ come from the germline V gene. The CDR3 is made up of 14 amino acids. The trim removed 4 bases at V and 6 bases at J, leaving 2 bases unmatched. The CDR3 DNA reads TGCGCCAGCAGCCGGGGACAGGGGGATGAAAAACTGTTTTTT. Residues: CASSRGQGDEKLFF.

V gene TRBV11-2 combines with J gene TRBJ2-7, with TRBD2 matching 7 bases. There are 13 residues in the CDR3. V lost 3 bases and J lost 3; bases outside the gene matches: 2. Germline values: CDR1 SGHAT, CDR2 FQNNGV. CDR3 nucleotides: TGTGCCAGCAGCTTGGCGGGGGTCTACGAGCAGTACTTC. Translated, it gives CASSLAGVYEQYF. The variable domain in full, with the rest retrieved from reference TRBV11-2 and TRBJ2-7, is EAGVAQSPRYKIIEKRQSVAFWCNPISGHATLYWYQQILGQGPKLLIQFQNNGVVDDSQLPKDRFSAERLKGVDSTLKIQPAKLEDSAVYLCASSLAGVYEQYFGPGTRLTVT.

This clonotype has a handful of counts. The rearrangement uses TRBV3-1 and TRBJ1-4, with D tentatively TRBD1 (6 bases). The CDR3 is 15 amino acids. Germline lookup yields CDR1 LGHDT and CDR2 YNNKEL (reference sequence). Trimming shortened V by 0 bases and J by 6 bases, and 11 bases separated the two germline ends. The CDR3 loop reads CASSQDVGAHEKLFF. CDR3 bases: TGTGCCAGCAGCCAAGATGTGGGGGCGCATGAAAAACTGTTTTTT.

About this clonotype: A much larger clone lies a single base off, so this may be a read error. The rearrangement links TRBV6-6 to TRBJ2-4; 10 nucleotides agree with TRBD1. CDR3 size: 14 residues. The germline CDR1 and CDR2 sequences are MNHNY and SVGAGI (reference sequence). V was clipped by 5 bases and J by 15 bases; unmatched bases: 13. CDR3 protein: CASSRTGGFHERYF. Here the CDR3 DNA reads TGTGCCAGCAGTCGGACAGGGGGTTTCCACGAGCGGTACTTC.

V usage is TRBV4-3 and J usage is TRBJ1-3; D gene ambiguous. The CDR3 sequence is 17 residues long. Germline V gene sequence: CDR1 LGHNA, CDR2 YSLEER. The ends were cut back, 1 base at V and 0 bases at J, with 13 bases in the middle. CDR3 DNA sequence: TGCGCCAGCAGCCAAGGTCAGGCCGGTTACTCTGGAAACACCATATATTTT. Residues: CASSQGQAGYSGNTIYF.

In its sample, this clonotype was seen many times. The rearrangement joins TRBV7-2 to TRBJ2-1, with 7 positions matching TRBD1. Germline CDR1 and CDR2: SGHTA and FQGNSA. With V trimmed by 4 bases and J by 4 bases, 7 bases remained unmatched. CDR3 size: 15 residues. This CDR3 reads CASSSKRDRYNEQFF. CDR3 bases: TGTGCCAGCAGCTCTAAACGGGACAGATACAATGAGCAGTTCTTC.

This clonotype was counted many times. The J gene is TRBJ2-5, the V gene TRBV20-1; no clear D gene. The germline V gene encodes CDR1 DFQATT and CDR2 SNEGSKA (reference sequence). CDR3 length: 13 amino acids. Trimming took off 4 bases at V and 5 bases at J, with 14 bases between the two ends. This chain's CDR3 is CSATTTSSETQYF. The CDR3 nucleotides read TGCAGTGCTACAACGACAAGTTCGGAGACCCAGTACTTC.

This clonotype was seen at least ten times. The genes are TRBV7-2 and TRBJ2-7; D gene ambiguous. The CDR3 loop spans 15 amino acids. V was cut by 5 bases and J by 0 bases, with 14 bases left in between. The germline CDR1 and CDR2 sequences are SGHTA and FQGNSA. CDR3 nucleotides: TGTGCCAGCAGCCAACCGACGGTGAGCTCCTACGAGCAGTACTTC. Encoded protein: CASSQPTVSSYEQYF.

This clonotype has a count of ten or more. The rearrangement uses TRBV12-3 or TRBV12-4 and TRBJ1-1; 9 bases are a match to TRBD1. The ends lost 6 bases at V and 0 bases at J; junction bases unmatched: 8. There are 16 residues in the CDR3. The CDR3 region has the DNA TGTGCCAGCAGCCCGGACAGGGGAGCCCTGAACACTGAAGCTTTCTTT. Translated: CASSPDRGALNTEAFF.